Each of the 14 T cell receptor beta chains below was sequenced from the same sample in a study of blood T cell repertoires in COVID-19. Sequencing was performed with immunoSEQ multiplex PCR; in TCRdb, only in-frame clones are kept and a portion is missing. Among roughly 230,000 clones, roughly 85% were seen once, and the ten largest hold just over 6.5%. Sequenced input: PBMCs or T cells enriched from blood (not recorded which). These receptors originate from a woman in her forties or fifties who had been exposed to COVID-19.

V usage is TRBV29-1 and J usage is TRBJ1-2; TRBD1 aligns across 9 bases. CDR3 length: 15 residues. In germline, CDR1 is SQVTM, CDR2 ANQGSEA. V dropped 5 bases and J dropped 8; count of bases not matched to a gene: 15. DNA for the CDR3: TGCAGCGTTCGCTCCACAGGGGGCCGTGGTTTGGGCTACACCTTC. Protein product: CSVRSTGGRGLGYTF.

V usage is TRBV2 and J usage is TRBJ1-2, with 10 bases lining up with TRBD1. This CDR3 has 13 amino acids. Germline values: CDR1 SNHLY, CDR2 FYNNEI. The V segment lost 8 bases and the J segment 7 bases; nucleotides outside the gene matches: 7. CDR3 sequence: CASEGTGVRGYTF. The DNA for the CDR3 is TGTGCCAGCGAGGGGACAGGGGTGCGTGGCTACACCTTC.

The V gene is TRBV3-1 (or the pseudogene TRBV3-2), the J gene TRBJ1-6, with D possibly being TRBD1 (5 bases). Germline V gene lookup returns CDR1 LGHDT and CDR2 YNNKEL (reference sequence). There are 14 residues in the CDR3. Trimming stripped 3 bases from V and 9 bases from J, with 12 bases between. The CDR3, as DNA: TGTGCCAGCAGCCAGGGGGGAGGGTCTTCACCCCTCCACTTT. The encoded protein is CASSQGGGSSPLHF.

This chain connects TRBV6-4 to TRBJ1-1; TRBD1 agrees at 7 bases. The CDR3 has 16 amino acids. Germline V gives CDR1 MRHNA, CDR2 SNTAGT. Trimming at V came to 2 bases and at J to 3 bases, leaving 9 bases not matched to a gene. The CDR3 loop reads CASSDPIARGDTEAFF. In DNA form, the CDR3 reads TGTGCCAGCAGTGACCCTATCGCCAGGGGGGACACTGAAGCTTTCTTT.

This clone was found a few times. The chain is built from TRBV10-2 and TRBJ2-5, with D possibly TRBD2 on 5 matching bases. The germline V and J ends were trimmed by 3 bases and 4 bases, with 15 bases remaining between them. The CDR3 loop spans 15 amino acids. Per the germline V gene, CDR1 is WSHSY and CDR2 is SAAADI. The CDR3 protein is CASSDPIGLAETQYF. The CDR3 DNA follows: TGCGCCAGCAGTGACCCTATAGGACTCGCAGAGACCCAGTACTTC.

V usage is TRBV5-1 and J usage is TRBJ1-3; the D gene is possibly TRBD1 (5 bases). CDR1 is SGHRS and CDR2 is YFSETQ in the germline V gene. The CDR3 has 18 residues. Trimming shortened V by 0 bases and J by 3 bases, and 19 bases separated the two germline ends. The CDR3 DNA sequence: TGCGCCAGCAGCTTGGGGTTCGCAGGGTCTGCGGTTGGAAACACCATATATTTT. It codes for CASSLGFAGSAVGNTIYF.

The chain couples TRBV5-6 to TRBJ1-6, with 9 bases lining up with TRBD1. After removal of 2 bases from V and 9 bases from J, the junction contained 3 bases not matched to a gene. Germline values: CDR1 SGHDT, CDR2 YYEEEE. CDR3 length equals 14 residues. CDR3 loop: CASSLGQGFSPLHF. Here the CDR3 DNA reads TGTGCCAGCAGCTTAGGACAGGGGTTTTCACCCCTCCACTTT.

This sequence joins TRBV27 and TRBJ1-2, with 9 bases fitting TRBD1. With 3 bases clipped from V and 6 bases from J, the junction kept 11 bases outside the gene matches. CDR3 length: 16 residues. Germline V gene data show CDR1 as MNHEY and CDR2 as SMNVEV (reference sequence). CDR3 in DNA: TGTGCCAGCAGTTTTATCGGGACAGGGACTAAGAATGGCTACACCTTC. It encodes CASSFIGTGTKNGYTF.

The chain links TRBV10-2 to TRBJ1-5; D gene unclear. This CDR3 spans 13 amino acids. Germline CDR1 reads WSHSY; CDR2 reads SAAADI. The V end was cut by 6 bases, the J end by 7 bases, with 13 bases between. This chain's CDR3 is CASSLGGRQPQHF. CDR3 nucleotide sequence: TGCGCCAGCAGCCTGGGCGGGCGACAGCCCCAGCATTTT.

The V and J genes are TRBV19 and TRBJ1-1, with D possibly being TRBD1 (5 bases). The germline V gene encodes CDR1 LNHDA and CDR2 SQIVND (reference sequence). The CDR3 spans 14 residues. The V end was cut by 1 base, the J end by 4 bases, with 10 bases between. The CDR3 sequence is CASSIVGGGTEAFF. For the CDR3, the DNA is TGTGCCAGTAGTATAGTGGGGGGAGGCACTGAAGCTTTCTTT.

This chain links TRBV7-9 with TRBJ1-5; TRBD1 agrees at 7 bases. Unmatched junction bases numbered 1, after V lost 2 bases and J lost 3 bases. Per germline, CDR1 SEHNR and CDR2 FQNEAQ (reference sequence). This CDR3 region has 14 residues. Here the CDR3 reads CASSLQGDNQPQHF. The CDR3 nucleotides are TGTGCCAGCAGCTTACAGGGGGACAATCAGCCCCAGCATTTT.

This clone occurred once. The chain joins TRBV15 to TRBJ2-7, with a tentative D call TRBD1 (5 bases). CDR3 length: 15 residues. The V gene's germline CDR1 is LNHNV and CDR2 YYDKDF (reference sequence). With 1 base removed from V and 1 base from J, the gap between germline ends came to 11 bases. The CDR3 sequence: CATSRGWGKSYEQYF. For the CDR3, the DNA is TGTGCCACCAGCAGAGGATGGGGCAAATCCTACGAGCAGTACTTC.

The rearrangement joins TRBV7-2 to TRBJ1-1; D remains ambiguous. The V end was cut by 4 bases, the J end by 10 bases, with 13 bases between. Germline CDR1 is SGHTA and CDR2 is FQGNSA. The CDR3 runs to 12 residues. Here the CDR3 DNA reads TGTGCCAGCAGCTCAACTAGGGTGGGAGCTTTCTTT. It translates to CASSSTRVGAFF.

This clone was picked up one time. This rearrangement joins TRBV20-1 to TRBJ2-7; D remains ambiguous. V gave up 0 bases and J gave up 6 bases, with 6 bases separating them. The CDR3 sequence is 11 residues long. CDR1 is DFQATT, CDR2 SNEGSKA, per germline (reference sequence). The CDR3 nucleotides read TGCAGTGCTAGAGATCGTATCGAGCAGTACTTC. It specifies CSARDRIEQYF.